This T cell receptor (beta chain) was found in a study of blood T cell repertoires in COVID-19. Methods used by the authors: Reference gene primer amplification gave estimated nucleated cell counts. This table comes from immunoSEQ multiplex PCR, and its TCRdb copy is limited to in-frame clones, with some not included. V, J and clone size are those of that table, while D and trimming were read from the DNA. Altogether roughly 100,000 clones are present, 76% being singletons, with the ten largest covering 7%. CDR1 and CDR2 from the germline V gene are LNHDA and SQIVND (reference sequence). The CDR3 sequence is 15 residues long. Trimming cost V 5 bases and J 2 bases; bases outside gene matches: 2.

The rearrangement links TRBV19 to TRBJ2-6; 8 bases align to TRBD1. This receptor was taken from a man between 65 and 79 years old with acute or convalescent COVID-19. The source material was peripheral blood. The CDR3 nucleotides read TGTGCCAGTAGTCAGGGACAGGCTGGGGCCAACGTCCTGACTTTC. Translated: CASSQGQAGANVLTF.